This T cell receptor (beta chain) was recorded in a study of shared clonotypes between healthy human individuals. Study summary: Three plates were used per donor for CD4 naive, three for CD4 memory, two for CD8 naive and one for CD8 memory. Whole-study results and caveats: How much donors shared clonotypes was expected to be affected by sequencing depth.

Assay execution proceeded at the deep level. Produced via immunoSEQ multiplex PCR; TCRdb's table is partial and in-frame only. The sample has roughly 2,500,000 clones; roughly 93% are singletons. The germline V and J ends were trimmed by 0 bases and 8 bases, with 6 bases remaining between them. The CDR3 is 11 residues long. CDR1 GTSNPN and CDR2 SVGIG come from the germline V gene (reference sequence). Worth noting for this clone: Its antigen is undetermined.

What was sequenced was naive CD4+ T cells from PBMCs. Subset meaning: CD45RA+ positively selected. The clonotype originates from a man younger than 35 in good health. Some clones in this sample may be carry-over from other donors' samples. The chain employs TRBV30 and TRBJ2-3; D unclear. The CDR3 loop is CAWSVFVTQYF. The CDR3 DNA is TGTGCCTGGAGTGTATTCGTTACGCAGTATTTT.